These 8 T cell receptor beta chains originate from one sample sequenced in a study of cytomegalovirus exposure and HLA in healthy donors. The PCR used 60 Vbeta and 13 Jbeta primers. The assay was immunoSEQ multiplex PCR, and TCRdb's table has in-frame clones only and misses some. Of 100,000 to 150,000 clones listed, 10% are singletons. Material for sequencing was PBMCs. These receptors were taken from a woman under 30 in good health and CMV-seropositive.

This clone was seen a handful of times. The CDR3: CASSQDSGGSGYTF. Written as DNA, the CDR3 is TGCGCCAGCAGCCAAGATTCGGGGGGCAGTGGCTACACCTTC. J is TRBJ1-2 and V is TRBV4-1; TRBD1 might be the D (6 bases). The CDR3 is 14 amino acids. In germline, CDR1 is MGHRA, CDR2 YSYEKL. V was cut by 0 bases and J by 7 bases, with 12 bases left in between.

This clone has a handful of counts. V is TRBV10-3 and J is TRBJ2-7; TRBD2 agrees at 7 bases. CDR1 is ENHRY, CDR2 SYGVKD, per germline. The V gene end was trimmed by 8 bases and the J gene end by 6 bases; junction bases not matched to a gene: 10. CDR3 length equals 13 residues. The CDR3 nucleotides are TGTGCCATCCTGCGGGAGTTCGGGGGCGAGCAGTACTTC. Amino acid sequence: CAILREFGGEQYF.

The table lists this clone with a few counts. One end of the junction is discordant with germline, which a read error may explain. The chain links TRBV5-6 to TRBJ1-1, with D unclear. Germline V gene data show CDR1 as SGHDT and CDR2 as YYEEEE. The length of the CDR3 is 14 residues. The chain's CDR3 is CASSPAFNLDWFLF. DNA of the CDR3: TGTGCCAGCAGCCCAGCTTTTAATTTGGACTGGTTTCTCTTT.

The chain employs TRBV5-5 and TRBJ1-2; tentative D call: TRBD1 (5 bases). V lost 4 bases to trimming and J lost 2 bases, with 9 bases between them. The CDR3 length is 13 residues. The V gene's germline CDR1 is SGHKS and CDR2 YYEKEE (reference sequence). The CDR3 sequence: CASSPDRNYGYTF. CDR3 nucleotides: TGTGCCAGCAGCCCCGACAGAAACTATGGCTACACCTTC.

CDR3 nucleotides: TGTGCCAGCTCAGGAGACAGCTCTGGAAACACCATATATTTT. It translates to CASSGDSSGNTIYF. The rearrangement joins TRBV6-1 to TRBJ1-3, with D possibly TRBD1 on 5 matching bases. V lost 8 bases to trimming and J lost 0 bases, with 11 bases between them. The CDR3 covers 14 residues. Germline V gives CDR1 MNHNS, CDR2 SASEGT.

There are a few counts of this clone. The CDR3 sequence: CASRLANEKLFF. The DNA of the CDR3 is TGTGCCAGTAGGCTAGCTAATGAAAAACTGTTTTTT. This chain uses TRBV25-1 with TRBJ1-4; D gene uncertain. The CDR3 sequence is 12 residues long. Germline V lookup: CDR1 MGHDK, CDR2 SYGVNS. Trimming removed 9 bases from V and 3 bases from J, with 8 bases in between.

The rearrangement links TRBV2 to TRBJ2-7; D remains unclear. The CDR3 is 13 amino acids. Trimming pared 3 bases from V and 4 bases from J, leaving 10 bases between. CDR1 is SNHLY and CDR2 is FYNNEI in the germline V gene. CDR3 amino acids: CASSDMSIYEQYF. The CDR3 bases are TGTGCCAGCAGTGACATGTCTATTTACGAGCAGTACTTC. The full variable domain, its missing parts supplied by reference TRBV2 and TRBJ2-7, is EPEVTQTPSHQVTQMGQEVILRCVPISNHLYFYWYRQILGQKVEFLVSFYNNEISEKSEIFDDQFSVERPDGSNFTLKIRSTKLEDSAMYFCASSDMSIYEQYFGPGTRLTVT.

The chain joins TRBV2 to TRBJ1-5; D not resolved. CDR3 length: 13 residues. V was shortened by 8 bases and J by 6 bases, with 14 bases between the two germline ends. Germline V lookup: CDR1 SNHLY, CDR2 FYNNEI. The CDR3 DNA reads as TGTGCCAGCGGCATTACGGGAGCTCAGCCCCAGCATTTT. Translating it yields CASGITGAQPQHF. Together with reference TRBV2 and TRBJ1-5, the CDR3 gives the full variable domain: EPEVTQTPSHQVTQMGQEVILRCVPISNHLYFYWYRQILGQKVEFLVSFYNNEISEKSEIFDDQFSVERPDGSNFTLKIRSTKLEDSAMYFCASGITGAQPQHFGDGTRLSIL.